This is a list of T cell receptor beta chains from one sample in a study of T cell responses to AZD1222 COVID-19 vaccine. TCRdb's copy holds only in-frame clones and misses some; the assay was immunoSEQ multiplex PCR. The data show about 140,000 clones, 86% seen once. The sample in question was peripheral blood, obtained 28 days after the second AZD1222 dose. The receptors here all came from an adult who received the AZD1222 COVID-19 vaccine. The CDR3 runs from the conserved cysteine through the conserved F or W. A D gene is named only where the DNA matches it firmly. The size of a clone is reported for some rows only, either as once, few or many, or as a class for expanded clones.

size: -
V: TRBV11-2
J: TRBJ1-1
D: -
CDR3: CASSLVQTTEAFF
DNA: TGTGCCAGCAGCTTAGTTCAGACTACAGAAGCTTTCTTT

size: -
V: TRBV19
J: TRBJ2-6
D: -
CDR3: CASRTEGLSGANVLTF
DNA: TGTGCCAGTAGGACGGAGGGACTCTCTGGGGCCAACGTCCTGACTTTC

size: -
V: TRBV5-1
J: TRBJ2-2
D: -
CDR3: CASSSDGSLTGELFF
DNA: TGCGCCAGCAGCTCGGACGGATCCCTCACCGGGGAGCTGTTTTTT

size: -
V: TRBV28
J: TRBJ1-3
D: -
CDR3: CASSLVSSGNTIYF
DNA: TGTGCCAGCAGTTTAGTGAGCTCTGGAAACACCATATATTTT

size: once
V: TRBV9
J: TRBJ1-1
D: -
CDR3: CASSVDGLANTEAFF
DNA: TGTGCCAGCAGCGTAGACGGGTTGGCGAACACTGAAGCTTTCTTT

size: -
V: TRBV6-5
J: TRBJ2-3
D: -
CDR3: CASQRALAADTQYF
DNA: TGTGCCAGCCAGAGAGCTTTAGCGGCAGATACGCAGTATTTT

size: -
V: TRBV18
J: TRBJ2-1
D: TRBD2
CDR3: CASSKTSGRGNEQFF
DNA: TGTGCCAGCTCGAAGACTAGCGGGAGGGGCAATGAGCAGTTCTTC

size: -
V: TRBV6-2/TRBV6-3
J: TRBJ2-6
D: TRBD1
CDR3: CASSPDRAGANVLTF
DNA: TGTGCCAGCAGCCCGGACAGGGCTGGGGCCAACGTCCTGACTTTC

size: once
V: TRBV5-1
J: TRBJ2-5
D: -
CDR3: CASSFGVQETQYF
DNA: TGCGCCAGCAGCTTCGGAGTTCAAGAGACCCAGTACTTC

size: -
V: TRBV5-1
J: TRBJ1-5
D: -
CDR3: CASSLGAGMSNQPQHF
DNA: TGCGCCAGCAGCTTGGGGGCAGGGATGAGCAATCAGCCCCAGCATTTT

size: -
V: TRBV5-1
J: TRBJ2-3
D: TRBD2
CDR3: CASRRSTSGIDTQYF
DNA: TGCGCCAGCAGAAGGAGTACTAGCGGTATTGATACGCAGTATTTT

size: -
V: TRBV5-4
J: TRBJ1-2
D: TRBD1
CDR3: CASSSHTRTGYGYTF
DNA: TGTGCCAGCAGCTCGCATACAAGGACAGGGTATGGCTACACCTTC

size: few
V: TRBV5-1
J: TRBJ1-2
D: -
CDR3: CASSLEPNYGYTF
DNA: TGCGCCAGCAGCTTGGAGCCTAACTATGGCTACACCTTC

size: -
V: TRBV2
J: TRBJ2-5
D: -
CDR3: CASSGWTGETQYF
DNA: TGTGCCAGCAGTGGATGGACGGGGGAGACCCAGTACTTC

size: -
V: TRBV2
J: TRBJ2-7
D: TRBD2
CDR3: CASKVRLAGPYEQYF
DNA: TGTGCCAGCAAGGTGAGACTAGCGGGACCCTACGAGCAGTACTTC

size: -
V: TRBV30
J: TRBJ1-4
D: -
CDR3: CAWSPDPNEKLFF
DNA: TGTGCCTGGAGCCCAGACCCTAATGAAAAACTGTTTTTT

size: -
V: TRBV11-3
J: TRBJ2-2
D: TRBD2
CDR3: CASSLVPASGGGGELFF
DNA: TGTGCCAGCAGCTTAGTCCCCGCTAGCGGGGGAGGCGGGGAGCTGTTTTTT

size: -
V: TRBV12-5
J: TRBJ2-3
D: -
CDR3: CASGLAVDTSTDTQYF
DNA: TGTGCTAGTGGTTTGGCGGTCGACACTAGCACAGATACGCAGTATTTT

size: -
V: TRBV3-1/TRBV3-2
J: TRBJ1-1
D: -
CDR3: CASSHAPGSFNTEAFF
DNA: TGTGCCAGCAGCCATGCCCCGGGGTCTTTCAACACTGAAGCTTTCTTT

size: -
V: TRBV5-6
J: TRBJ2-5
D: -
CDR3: CASSLPDFQETQYF
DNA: TGTGCCAGCAGCTTGCCAGACTTCCAAGAGACCCAGTACTTC

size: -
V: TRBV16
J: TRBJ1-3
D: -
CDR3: CASSQFTGNTIYF
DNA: TGTGCCAGCAGCCAATTTACTGGAAACACCATATATTTT

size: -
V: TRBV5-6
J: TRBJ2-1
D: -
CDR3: CASSLGGGDNEQFF
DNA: TGTGCCAGCAGCTTGGGAGGGGGTGACAATGAGCAGTTCTTC

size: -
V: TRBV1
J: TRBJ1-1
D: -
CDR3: CTSSQGWTPEGTRSNTEAFF
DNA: TGCACCAGCAGCCAAGGTTGGACTCCGGAGGGGACAAGGTCGAACACTGAAGCTTTCTTT

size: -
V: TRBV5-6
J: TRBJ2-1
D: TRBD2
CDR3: CASSYQLATSYNEQFF
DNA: TGTGCCAGCAGCTATCAACTAGCGACCTCCTACAATGAGCAGTTCTTC

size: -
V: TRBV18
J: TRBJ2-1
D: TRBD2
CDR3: CASSLSASGGSWNEQFF
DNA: TGTGCCAGCTCTCTGAGTGCGAGCGGGGGCTCCTGGAATGAGCAGTTCTTC

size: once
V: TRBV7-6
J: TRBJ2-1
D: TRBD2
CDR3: CASSFRTSGKTNNEQFF
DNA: TGTGCCAGCAGCTTTCGGACTAGCGGGAAAACAAACAATGAGCAGTTCTTC

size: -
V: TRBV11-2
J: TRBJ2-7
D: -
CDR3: CASSLGTAAYEQYF
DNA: TGTGCCAGCAGCTTAGGGACAGCCGCCTACGAGCAGTACTTC

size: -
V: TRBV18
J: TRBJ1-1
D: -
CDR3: CASSPEVNTEAFF
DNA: TGTGCCAGCTCACCCGAGGTGAACACTGAAGCTTTCTTT

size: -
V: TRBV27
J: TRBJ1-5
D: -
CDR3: CASSLGGWGNQPQHF
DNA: TGTGCCAGCAGTTTAGGGGGGTGGGGCAATCAGCCCCAGCATTTT

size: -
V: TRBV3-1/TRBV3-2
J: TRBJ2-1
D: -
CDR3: CASSQGWDNEQFF
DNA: TGTGCCAGCAGCCAAGGTTGGGACAATGAGCAGTTCTTC

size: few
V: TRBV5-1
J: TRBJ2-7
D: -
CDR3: CASSAGQSYEQYF
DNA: TGCGCCAGCAGCGCGGGACAGAGCTACGAGCAGTACTTC

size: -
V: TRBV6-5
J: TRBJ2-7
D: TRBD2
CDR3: CASSSRLAGDYEQYF
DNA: TGTGCCAGCAGTTCGAGACTAGCGGGAGACTACGAGCAGTACTTC

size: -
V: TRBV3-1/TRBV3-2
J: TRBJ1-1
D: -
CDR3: CASSQEGGHVAEAFF
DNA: TGTGCCAGCAGCCAAGAGGGGGGGCATGTAGCTGAAGCTTTCTTT

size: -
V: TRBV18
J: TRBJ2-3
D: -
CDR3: CASSPQGTDTQYF
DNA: TGTGCCAGCTCACCACAGGGCACAGATACGCAGTATTTT

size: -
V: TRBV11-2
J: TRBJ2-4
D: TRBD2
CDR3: CASSPGTSDWDIQYF
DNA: TGTGCCAGCAGCCCGGGGACTAGCGATTGGGACATTCAGTACTTC

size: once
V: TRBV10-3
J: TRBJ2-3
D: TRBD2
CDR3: CAIRGTSGGSSTDTQYF
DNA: TGTGCCATCAGGGGGACTAGCGGGGGGTCTAGCACAGATACGCAGTATTTT

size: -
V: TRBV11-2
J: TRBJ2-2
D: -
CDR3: CASSLSPIARGTLFF
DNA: TGTGCCAGCAGCCTATCACCGATCGCCCGCGGGACACTGTTTTTT

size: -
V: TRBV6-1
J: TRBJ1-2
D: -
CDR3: CASSEVAGGLYGYTF
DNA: TGTGCCAGCAGTGAAGTGGCGGGCGGTCTCTATGGCTACACCTTC

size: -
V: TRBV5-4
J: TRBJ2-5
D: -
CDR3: CASSLAGGSETQYF
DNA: TGTGCCAGCAGCTTGGCCGGGGGCTCAGAGACCCAGTACTTC

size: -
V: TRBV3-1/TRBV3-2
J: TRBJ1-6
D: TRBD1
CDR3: CASSPSTGGPLHF
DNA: TGTGCCAGCAGCCCATCGACAGGGGGACCCCTCCACTTT

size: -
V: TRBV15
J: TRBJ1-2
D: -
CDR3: CATSRTTGTGGYTF
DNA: TGTGCCACCAGCAGAACCACCGGGACGGGTGGCTACACCTTC

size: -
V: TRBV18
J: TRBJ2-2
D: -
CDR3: CASSPQDTGELFF
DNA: TGTGCCAGCTCACCGCAGGACACCGGGGAGCTGTTTTTT

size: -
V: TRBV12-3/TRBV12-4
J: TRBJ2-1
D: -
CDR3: CASTDASYNEQFF
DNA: TGTGCCAGCACCGACGCCTCCTACAATGAGCAGTTCTTC

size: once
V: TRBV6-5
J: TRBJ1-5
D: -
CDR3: CASSNDPNQPQHF
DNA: TGTGCCAGCAGCAATGACCCTAATCAGCCCCAGCATTTT